This is a list of T cell receptor beta chains from one sample in a study of cytomegalovirus exposure and HLA in healthy donors. Produced via immunoSEQ multiplex PCR; TCRdb's table is partial and in-frame only. Of under 120,000 clones listed, 60% to 85% are singletons. Material for sequencing was PBMCs. The receptors were sampled from a female donor in good health and CMV-seropositive. Each CDR3 is given with its conserved first and last residue. The order of the fields is J gene, V gene, D gene, clone size, CDR3 DNA, CDR3 protein. The D gene is left open where the match is weak. Size values are once, few and many counts, or a class for expanded clones, and some rows have none.

J gene: TRBJ2-7
V gene: TRBV28
D gene: NA
clone size: NA
CDR3 DNA: TGTGCCAGCATCCAAAACGACAGTGGGTACGAGCAGTACTTC
CDR3 protein: CASIQNDSGYEQYF

J gene: TRBJ2-1
V gene: TRBV5-1
D gene: NA
clone size: NA
CDR3 DNA: TGCGCCAGCAGCTTTTTACTAGCAGGTTCCAATGAGCAGTTCTTC
CDR3 protein: CASSFLLAGSNEQFF

J gene: TRBJ1-1
V gene: TRBV5-1
D gene: NA
clone size: once
CDR3 DNA: TGCGCCAGCAGCTCCGGGTGGGGGGAGAACACTGAAGCTTTCTTT
CDR3 protein: CASSSGWGENTEAFF

J gene: TRBJ2-3
V gene: TRBV5-4
D gene: TRBD2
clone size: NA
CDR3 DNA: TGTGCCAGCAGGGGAGGGGCCGTGACAGATACGCAGTATTTT
CDR3 protein: CASRGGAVTDTQYF

J gene: TRBJ2-5
V gene: TRBV7-9
D gene: NA
clone size: NA
CDR3 DNA: TGTGCCAGCAGCTTAAGTGGAGGACCCCAAGAGACCCAGTACTTC
CDR3 protein: CASSLSGGPQETQYF

J gene: TRBJ2-7
V gene: TRBV7-2
D gene: TRBD2
clone size: NA
CDR3 DNA: TGTGCCAGCAGCACTAGCGGGGGCCTCTACGAGCAGTACTTC
CDR3 protein: CASSTSGGLYEQYF

J gene: TRBJ1-6
V gene: TRBV4-3
D gene: TRBD1
clone size: NA
CDR3 DNA: TGCGCCAGCAGCCAAGCCCGAATCACAGGGGGGAATAATTCACCCCTCCACTTT
CDR3 protein: CASSQARITGGNNSPLHF

J gene: TRBJ1-2
V gene: TRBV11-3
D gene: NA
clone size: NA
CDR3 DNA: TGTGCCAGCAGCAGGGGGGGAGGGGGGAGATTGGATGGCTACACCTTC
CDR3 protein: CASSRGGGGRLDGYTF

J gene: TRBJ2-7
V gene: TRBV5-8
D gene: NA
clone size: few
CDR3 DNA: TGTGCCAGCAGCTTGGAGTGGGCAGGGGTCGAGCAGTACTTC
CDR3 protein: CASSLEWAGVEQYF

J gene: TRBJ2-1
V gene: TRBV28
D gene: TRBD1
clone size: NA
CDR3 DNA: TGTGCCAGCAGCAAGGGACAGAGACTTTACAATGAGCAGTTCTTC
CDR3 protein: CASSKGQRLYNEQFF

J gene: TRBJ1-2
V gene: TRBV6-5
D gene: NA
clone size: NA
CDR3 DNA: TGTGCCAGCAGTCGAGGCCGGGATCCTAACTATGGCTACACCTTC
CDR3 protein: CASSRGRDPNYGYTF

J gene: TRBJ2-3
V gene: TRBV7-2
D gene: TRBD2
clone size: NA
CDR3 DNA: TGTGCCAGCAGCACGACCTGGGGCGGGGGGGCAGATACGCAGTATTTT
CDR3 protein: CASSTTWGGGADTQYF

J gene: TRBJ2-3
V gene: TRBV9
D gene: TRBD2
clone size: NA
CDR3 DNA: TGTGCCAGCAGCGTAGTTGCGTCGGGGGGGCTTAGGGATACGCAGTATTTT
CDR3 protein: CASSVVASGGLRDTQYF

J gene: TRBJ1-1
V gene: TRBV2
D gene: TRBD1
clone size: NA
CDR3 DNA: TGTGCCAGCAGGAGGGGACAGCTCACTGAAGCTTTCTTT
CDR3 protein: CASRRGQLTEAFF

J gene: TRBJ2-1
V gene: TRBV15
D gene: TRBD2
clone size: few
CDR3 DNA: TGTGCCACCAACCAGGGACTAGCGGGATTTGATGAGCAGTTCTTC
CDR3 protein: CATNQGLAGFDEQFF

J gene: TRBJ1-3
V gene: TRBV10-2
D gene: TRBD1
clone size: once
CDR3 DNA: TGCGCCAGCAGTACAGGGGGCGGAAACACCATATATTTT
CDR3 protein: CASSTGGGNTIYF

J gene: TRBJ2-3
V gene: TRBV10-2
D gene: NA
clone size: NA
CDR3 DNA: TGCGCCAGCAGTCCGGGACTCCTAGCAGATACGCAGTATTTT
CDR3 protein: CASSPGLLADTQYF

J gene: TRBJ1-1
V gene: TRBV6-5
D gene: NA
clone size: NA
CDR3 DNA: TGTGCCAGCAAGGGAGGACAAGCCTACACTGAAGCTTTCTTT
CDR3 protein: CASKGGQAYTEAFF

J gene: TRBJ2-6
V gene: TRBV4-3
D gene: NA
clone size: NA
CDR3 DNA: TGCGCCAGCAGCCCGTTCTCTGGGGCCAACGTCCTGACTTTC
CDR3 protein: CASSPFSGANVLTF

J gene: TRBJ1-1
V gene: TRBV5-4
D gene: NA
clone size: NA
CDR3 DNA: TGTGCCAGCAGCGCCGGAGTTGACTACGCGGCTTTCTTT
CDR3 protein: CASSAGVDYAAFF

J gene: TRBJ2-3
V gene: TRBV9
D gene: NA
clone size: NA
CDR3 DNA: TGTGCCAGCAGCGGAGGAGGGACAGATACGCAGTATTTT
CDR3 protein: CASSGGGTDTQYF

J gene: TRBJ2-1
V gene: TRBV30
D gene: TRBD1
clone size: NA
CDR3 DNA: TGTGCCTGGACCAGAGCCAGGACAGGGGGCTATGATGAGCAGTTCTTC
CDR3 protein: CAWTRARTGGYDEQFF

J gene: TRBJ2-7
V gene: TRBV4-1
D gene: TRBD1
clone size: few
CDR3 DNA: TGCGCCAGCAGCCAATACTCTCAGGGGGCCGTTTACGAGCAGTACTTC
CDR3 protein: CASSQYSQGAVYEQYF

J gene: TRBJ1-3
V gene: TRBV28
D gene: TRBD1
clone size: NA
CDR3 DNA: TGTGCCAGCAGTCCGTCGACAGGGTCTGGAAACACCATATATTTT
CDR3 protein: CASSPSTGSGNTIYF

J gene: TRBJ2-7
V gene: TRBV5-4
D gene: NA
clone size: NA
CDR3 DNA: TGTGCCAGCAGCCGCGACGCAGCGCTAGCGAAAAGCTCCTACGAGCAGTACTTC
CDR3 protein: CASSRDAALAKSSYEQYF

J gene: TRBJ1-4
V gene: TRBV5-1
D gene: NA
clone size: NA
CDR3 DNA: TGCGCCAGCAGCTTGGCACAGTTACGGGGTTTATCAGCCGGGGCTAATGAAAAACTGTTTTTT
CDR3 protein: CASSLAQLRGLSAGANEKLFF

J gene: TRBJ1-6
V gene: TRBV5-5
D gene: NA
clone size: NA
CDR3 DNA: TGTGCCAGCAGCTGGCAACAGGGTGAGAATTCACCCCTCCACTTT
CDR3 protein: CASSWQQGENSPLHF

J gene: TRBJ1-1
V gene: TRBV7-9
D gene: TRBD1
clone size: few
CDR3 DNA: TGTGCCAGCAGCTTAGCCTCGACAGGGGACACTGAAGCTTTCTTT
CDR3 protein: CASSLASTGDTEAFF

J gene: TRBJ2-3
V gene: TRBV5-4
D gene: TRBD2
clone size: NA
CDR3 DNA: TGTGCCAGCAGCTCGCTTAGCGGGACTAGCACAGATACGCAGTATTTT
CDR3 protein: CASSSLSGTSTDTQYF